This T cell receptor (beta chain) was identified in a study of early T cells in non-severe SARS-CoV-2 infection. On the study more broadly: Sequencing of bulk RNA from unsorted whole blood was done, without chain pairing.

Study conclusions and caveats: The study's VDJdb matching favored anti-spike CD8 responses and missed private and CD4 specificities.

CDR3 length: 16 residues. Germline V CDR1 and CDR2: SGHVS, FQNEAQ. V shed 5 bases and J 6 bases; nucleotides not matched to a gene: 11. Unique molecular identifiers (one per individual cDNA molecule) were attached. MiXCR, applied by TCRdb to the 5' RACE reads, yields one record per CDR3 protein. The sample lists under 85,000 distinct CDR3 sequences; 14% were seen once. There are many counts of this clonotype. Its specificity is not known. The chain is built from TRBV7-8 and TRBJ2-2, with 8 positions matching TRBD2. The specimen was whole blood. The TCR was taken from an adult who was a healthcare worker with PCR-confirmed SARS-CoV-2 infection or an uninfected control (not recorded which). In DNA, the CDR3 is TGTGCCAGCAGCGCTAGGCGGGGGGCTGGTTCCGGGGAGCTGTTTTTT. This codes for CASSARRGAGSGELFF.